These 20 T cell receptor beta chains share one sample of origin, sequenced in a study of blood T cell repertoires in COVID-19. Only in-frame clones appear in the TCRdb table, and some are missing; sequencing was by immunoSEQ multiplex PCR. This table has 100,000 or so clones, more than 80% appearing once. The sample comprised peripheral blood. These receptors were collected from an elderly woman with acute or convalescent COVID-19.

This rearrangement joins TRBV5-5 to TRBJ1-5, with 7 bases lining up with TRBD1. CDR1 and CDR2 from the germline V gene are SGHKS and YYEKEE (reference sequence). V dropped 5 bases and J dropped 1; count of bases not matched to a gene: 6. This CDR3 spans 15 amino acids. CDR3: CASRPGQESNQPQHF. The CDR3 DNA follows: TGTGCCAGCAGGCCTGGACAGGAGAGCAATCAGCCCCAGCATTTT. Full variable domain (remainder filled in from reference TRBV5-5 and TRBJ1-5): DAGVTQSPTHLIKTRGQQVTLRCSPISGHKSVSWYQQVLGQGPQFIFQYYEKEERGRGNFPDRFSARQFPNYSSELNVNALLLGDSALYLCASRPGQESNQPQHFGDGTRLSIL.

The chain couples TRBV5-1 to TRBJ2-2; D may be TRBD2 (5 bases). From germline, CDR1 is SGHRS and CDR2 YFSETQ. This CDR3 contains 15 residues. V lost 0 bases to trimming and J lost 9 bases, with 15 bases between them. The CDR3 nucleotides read TGCGCCAGCAGCTTGGATCTGGAGGTGAGCCGGGAGCTGTTTTTT. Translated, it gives CASSLDLEVSRELFF.

CDR3: CATSVGLADDEQFF. The CDR3 coding sequence is TGTGCCACCAGCGTGGGACTAGCGGACGATGAGCAGTTCTTC. The rearrangement uses TRBV15 and TRBJ2-1, with TRBD2 matching over 11 bases. The V and J ends lost 5 bases and 8 bases, in that order; junction bases with no gene match: 5. This CDR3 is 14 amino acids long. Germline assignment: CDR1 LNHNV and CDR2 YYDKDF (reference sequence).

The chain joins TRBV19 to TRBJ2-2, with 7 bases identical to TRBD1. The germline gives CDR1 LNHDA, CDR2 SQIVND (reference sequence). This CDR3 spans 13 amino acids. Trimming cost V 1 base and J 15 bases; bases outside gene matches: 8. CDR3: CASSIGVGDRVFF. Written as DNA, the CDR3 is TGTGCCAGTAGTATAGGAGTAGGCGACAGGGTGTTTTTT.

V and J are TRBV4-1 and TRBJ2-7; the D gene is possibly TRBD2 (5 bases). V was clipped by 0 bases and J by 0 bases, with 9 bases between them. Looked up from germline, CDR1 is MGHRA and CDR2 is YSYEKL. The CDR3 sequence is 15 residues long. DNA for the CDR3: TGCGCCAGCAGCCAAGAGGAGGCTATCTCCTACGAGCAGTACTTC. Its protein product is CASSQEEAISYEQYF.

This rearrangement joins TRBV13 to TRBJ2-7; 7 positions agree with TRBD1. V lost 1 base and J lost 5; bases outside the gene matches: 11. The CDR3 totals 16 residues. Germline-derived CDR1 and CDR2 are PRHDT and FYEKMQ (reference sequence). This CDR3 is CASSLVATGRGNEQYF. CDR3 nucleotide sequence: TGTGCCAGCAGCTTAGTGGCGACAGGGAGAGGCAACGAGCAGTACTTC.

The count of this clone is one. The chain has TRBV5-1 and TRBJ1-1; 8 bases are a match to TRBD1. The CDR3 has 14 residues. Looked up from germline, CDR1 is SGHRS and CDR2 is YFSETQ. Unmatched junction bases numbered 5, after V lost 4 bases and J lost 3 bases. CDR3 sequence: CASSLRGLDTEAFF. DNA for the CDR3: TGCGCCAGCAGCCTCAGGGGGCTTGACACTGAAGCTTTCTTT.

CDR3 protein: CAISEFPGGGGEKLFF. The CDR3 DNA reads TGTGCCATCAGTGAGTTTCCAGGGGGCGGCGGGGAAAAACTGTTTTTT. The chain carries TRBV10-3 and TRBJ1-4; TRBD1 agrees at 8 bases. Germline values: CDR1 ENHRY, CDR2 SYGVKD. V shed 1 base, J shed 8 bases, and the junction held 9 bases outside the gene matches. The CDR3 totals 16 residues.

The CDR3 loop is CASSQQENTEAFF. The CDR3, as DNA: TGCGCCAGCAGCCAACAGGAGAACACTGAAGCTTTCTTT. The rearrangement joins TRBV5-1 to TRBJ1-1, with D possibly being TRBD1 (5 bases). The V gene's germline CDR1 is SGHRS and CDR2 YFSETQ. The germline V and J ends were trimmed by 4 bases and 1 base, with 8 bases remaining between them. CDR3 length equals 13 residues.

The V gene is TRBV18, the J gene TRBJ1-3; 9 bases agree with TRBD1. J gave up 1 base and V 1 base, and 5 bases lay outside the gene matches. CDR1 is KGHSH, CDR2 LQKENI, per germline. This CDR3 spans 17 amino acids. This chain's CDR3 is CASSPRGQGPSGNTIYF. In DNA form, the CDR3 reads TGTGCCAGCTCACCACGGGGACAGGGTCCTTCTGGAAACACCATATATTTT.

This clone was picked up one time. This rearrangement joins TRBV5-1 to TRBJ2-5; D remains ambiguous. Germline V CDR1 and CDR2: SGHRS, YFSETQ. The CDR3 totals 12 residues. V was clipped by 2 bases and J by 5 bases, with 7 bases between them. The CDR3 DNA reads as TGCGCCAGCAGCTTTGCTCGGGAGACCCAGTACTTC. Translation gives CASSFARETQYF.

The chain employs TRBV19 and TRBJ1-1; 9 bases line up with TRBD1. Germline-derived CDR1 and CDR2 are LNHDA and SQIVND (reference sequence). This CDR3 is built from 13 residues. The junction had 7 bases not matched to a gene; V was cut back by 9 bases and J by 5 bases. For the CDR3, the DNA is TGTGCCAGCACAGACAGGGGGTATACTGAAGCTTTCTTT. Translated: CASTDRGYTEAFF.

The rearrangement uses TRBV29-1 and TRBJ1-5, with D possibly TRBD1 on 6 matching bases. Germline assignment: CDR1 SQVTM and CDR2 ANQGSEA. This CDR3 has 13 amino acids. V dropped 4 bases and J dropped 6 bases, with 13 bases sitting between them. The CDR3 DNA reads TGCAGCGTTGCAGGGGTACTGGGTCAGCCCCAGCATTTT. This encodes CSVAGVLGQPQHF.

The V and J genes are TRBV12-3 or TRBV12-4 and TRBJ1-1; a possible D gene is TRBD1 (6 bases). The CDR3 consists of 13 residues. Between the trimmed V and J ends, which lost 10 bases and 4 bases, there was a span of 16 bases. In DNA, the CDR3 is TGTGCCAACCAACGAGGGGGGGGCACTGAAGCTTTCTTT. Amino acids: CANQRGGGTEAFF.

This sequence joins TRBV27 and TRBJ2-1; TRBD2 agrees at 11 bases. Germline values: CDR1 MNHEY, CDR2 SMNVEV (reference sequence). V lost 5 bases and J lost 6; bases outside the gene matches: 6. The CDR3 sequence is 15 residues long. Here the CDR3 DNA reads TGTGCCAGCAGTCTGACTAGCGGGGTTCCCAATGAGCAGTTCTTC. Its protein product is CASSLTSGVPNEQFF.

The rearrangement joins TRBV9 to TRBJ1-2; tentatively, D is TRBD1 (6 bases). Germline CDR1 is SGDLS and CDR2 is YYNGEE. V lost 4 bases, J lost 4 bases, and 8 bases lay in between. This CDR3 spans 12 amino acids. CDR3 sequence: CASSRGTYGYTF. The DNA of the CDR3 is TGTGCCAGCAGCAGGGGGACCTATGGCTACACCTTC.

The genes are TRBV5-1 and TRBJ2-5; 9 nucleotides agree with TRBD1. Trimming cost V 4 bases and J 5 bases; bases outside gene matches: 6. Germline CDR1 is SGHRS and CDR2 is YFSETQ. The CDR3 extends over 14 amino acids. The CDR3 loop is CASSSTGGGETQYF. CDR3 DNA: TGCGCCAGCAGCAGTACAGGGGGCGGGGAGACCCAGTACTTC.

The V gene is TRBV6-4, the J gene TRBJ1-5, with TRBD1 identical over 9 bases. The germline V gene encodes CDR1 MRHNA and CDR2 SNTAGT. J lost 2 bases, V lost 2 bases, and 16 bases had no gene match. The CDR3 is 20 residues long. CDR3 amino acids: CASSDPPAVGQGHGNQPQHF. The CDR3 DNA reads TGTGCCAGCAGTGACCCACCCGCTGTGGGACAGGGCCACGGCAATCAGCCCCAGCATTTT.

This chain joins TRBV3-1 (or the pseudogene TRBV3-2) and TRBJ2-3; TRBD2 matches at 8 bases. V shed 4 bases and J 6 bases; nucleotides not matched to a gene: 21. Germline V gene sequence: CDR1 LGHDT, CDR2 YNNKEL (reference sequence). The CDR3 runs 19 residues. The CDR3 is CASSRYLGSGASTKDTQYF. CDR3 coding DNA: TGTGCCAGCAGCCGCTATTTGGGTAGCGGGGCGTCCACCAAGGATACGCAGTATTTT.

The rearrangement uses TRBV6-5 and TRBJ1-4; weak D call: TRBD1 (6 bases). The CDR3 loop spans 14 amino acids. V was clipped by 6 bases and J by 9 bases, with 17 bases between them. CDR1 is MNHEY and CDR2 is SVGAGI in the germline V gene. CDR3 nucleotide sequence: TGTGCCAGCAGACCCCGTGGACAGCTACAAAAACTGTTTTTT. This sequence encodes CASRPRGQLQKLFF.